The present entry profiles one T cell receptor (beta chain) with its context. This clone was detected a few times. Its target antigen remains unknown. No base quality information exists; no much larger clone differs at one position. Measured from the cysteine to the phenylalanine, the CDR3 is 14 residues long. Only the CDR3 DNA is retained, 42 bases long and in frame from the first base. Via the germline V gene, CDR1 is SGHTA and CDR2 FQGTGA. V is cut by 7 bases and J by 2 bases, and the space between the germline ends is 11 bases. The data belong to a study of Tregs in tolerant kidney transplant recipients (dated by TCRdb to between 2017 and 2020). Turning to the overall study: The study applied TCRbeta sequencing to find donor-specific regulatory T cells before combined kidney and bone marrow transplantation and then followed those same cells after transplant. The paper as a whole reports these results and caveats: The most biologically relevant and donor-specific TCRbeta repertoire appeared to be identified by expanding Tregs with activated donor B cells. PCR primers changed over time for some patients, so nucleotide-level comparison across those patients' samples was not possible. The study was constrained by small patient numbers, and validation of the findings is required in larger populations and under other immunosuppression protocols. Donor-specific Treg expansion was found to exceed global Treg expansion in tolerant patients, suggesting antigen-driven rather than nonspecific expansion. Biological reproducibility was not examined directly, but technical replication error appeared to be minimal.

Transplants used related donors with nonmyeloablative bone marrow transplantation; mixed chimerism was transient in the human trials. Unstimulated Tregs (CD4+CD25+CD127-), CD4+ non-Tregs (CD4+CD25-), CD4 and CD8 cells were FACS-sorted from thawed PBMCs. The patients were a few recipients of combined kidney and bone marrow transplants from the ITN036ST trial, and samples were available only for these trial subjects. Healthy control blood was separated into PBMCs by Ficoll density gradient and cryopreserved, and patient PBMCs were collected both before and after transplant. For TCRbeta CDR3 sequencing, genomic DNA was extracted from sorted cells using the QIAGEN DNeasy Blood and Tissue Kit. Through immunoSEQ, high-throughput TCRbeta CDR3 sequencing was done commercially, including PCR amplification with internal controls and bias correction. Regarding the original processing steps: Unique productive TCRbeta sequences were defined by CDR3 nucleotide sequence where primers matched, and otherwise by CDR3 amino acid sequence together with Vbeta and Jbeta genes. Sorting error was corrected by removing sequences shared between sorted populations at a frequency ratio of 2:1 or less, and the remaining shared sequences were assigned to the higher population. Sequences were defined as donor-reactive when expanded at least 5-fold in CFSE-low cells versus unstimulated cells and present at a frequency of at least 0.01% in CFSE-low cells. Jensen-Shannon divergence, calculated on the top 100 TCRbeta sequences ranked by frequency, was used to quantify repertoire divergence. For any sample with multiple sequencing runs, sorting error was corrected in each run separately before the runs were pooled. TCRdb stores this immuneACCESS table with in-frame sequences only. Part of the clones is absent; in the studies checked, under half of the shortfall reflects unresolved V genes, and no reason is known for the rest. V and J calls and clone size are copied from that table; D and trimming were computed from the DNA. Present in this sample are tens of thousands of clones, 93% of which were seen just once. The ten largest clones capture around 1.6% of the sample.

The TCR sequence derives from a human patient who received a combined kidney and bone marrow transplant. After a transplant, not all T cells may be the patient's own; some may come from the graft donor. The rearrangement combines TRBV7-3 with TRBJ2-2; the D region possibly corresponds to TRBD1 (6 bases align). The sample here was CD4+ T cells from blood (PBMCs), taken 12 months after the transplant. The CDR3 has the sequence CASTPTGNTGELFF. The nucleotide sequence is given as TGTGCCAGCACGCCGACAGGAAACACCGGGGAGCTGTTTTTT.